One T cell receptor beta chain is described in this entry. The antigen remains undetermined. This entry belongs to a study of cytomegalovirus exposure and HLA in healthy donors. Findings and caveats of the study: The majority of CMV-associated TCR beta chains were reported as apparently HLA-restricted in a later analysis.

The PCR had 60 Vbeta and 13 Jbeta primers. Only in-frame clones appear in the TCRdb table, and some are missing; sequencing was by immunoSEQ multiplex PCR. In the table there are over 80,000 clones, nearly 80% of which are singletons. CDR3 size: 17 residues. The germline CDR1 and CDR2 sequences are SEHNR and FQNEAQ (reference sequence). The V segment lost 2 bases and the J segment 1 base; nucleotides outside the gene matches: 10. This receptor was identified in a middle-aged woman in good health and CMV-seronegative. V is TRBV7-9 and J is TRBJ1-2; 7 bases map to TRBD1. Sequenced: PBMCs. The CDR3 is CASSLRQGWALNYGYTF. CDR3 bases: TGTGCCAGCAGCTTACGACAGGGCTGGGCGCTTAACTATGGCTACACCTTC.